This passage covers 22 T cell receptor beta chains from one sample sequenced in a study of persistence of HIV-infected CD4 T cells. For these TCRs, the target antigens are not known. The libraries were made with immunoSEQ version 4 in survey mode. Sequenced by immunoSEQ multiplex PCR; TCRdb stores in-frame clones only, minus some. This repertoire shows roughly 64,000 clones, 65% to 75% found once; its top ten account for around 1.7%. The stimulus was an HIV-1 Gag 15-mer peptide pool, roughly 1 ug/peptide/mL. CD40L/CD69 double-negative CD45RO-high memory CD4+ T cells were collected. Sequenced material: CD4+ T cells sorted from PBMCs after approximately 19-hour stimulation, taken from a patient who received antiretroviral therapy. The receptors were gathered from an adult man with HIV who was CMV-seropositive.

The rearrangement joins TRBV7-9 to TRBJ1-1; 8 bases agree with TRBD1. The CDR3 is 13 amino acids. Germline trimming cut 5 bases from V and 1 base from J; bases unmatched to any gene: 0. Germline V lookup: CDR1 SEHNR, CDR2 FQNEAQ (reference sequence). CDR3 amino acids: CASSQGANTEAFF. The CDR3 DNA sequence: TGTGCCAGCAGCCAGGGGGCGAACACTGAAGCTTTCTTT.

This clone was detected only a few times. The gene calls are TRBV6-1 and TRBJ2-7; TRBD1 might be the D (6 bases). CDR3 length equals 12 residues. Trimming removed 5 bases at V and 6 bases at J, with 11 bases between. CDR1 and CDR2 from the germline V gene are MNHNS and SASEGT. DNA of the CDR3: TGTGCCAGCAGTTTTCGGGACACCGAGCAGTACTTC. It codes for CASSFRDTEQYF.

This chain connects TRBV9 to TRBJ2-1; D is unresolved. The CDR3 is 13 amino acids. Trimming removed 3 bases at V and 5 bases at J, with 9 bases between. Germline lookup yields CDR1 SGDLS and CDR2 YYNGEE. The CDR3 sequence is CASSAHIDNEQFF. CDR3 DNA: TGTGCCAGCAGCGCACACATAGACAATGAGCAGTTCTTC.

This chain uses TRBV7-9 with TRBJ1-1; D is ambiguous. Germline CDR1 and CDR2: SEHNR and FQNEAQ (reference sequence). The V end was cut by 2 bases, the J end by 1 base, with 5 bases between. The length of the CDR3 is 13 residues. CDR3 DNA sequence: TGTGCCAGCAGCTTACAGGAGAACACTGAAGCTTTCTTT. It specifies CASSLQENTEAFF.

The chain is built from TRBV19 and TRBJ2-2; tentative D call: TRBD1 (6 bases). CDR3 size: 15 residues. CDR1 and CDR2 from the germline V gene are LNHDA and SQIVND (reference sequence). Trimming took 2 bases from V and 1 from J, leaving 8 bases between them. The CDR3 bases are TGTGCCAGTAGTATAAGAGGGGGGAACACCGGGGAGCTGTTTTTT. Amino acids: CASSIRGGNTGELFF.

Only a few counts were recorded for this clone. The chain recombines TRBV12-3 or TRBV12-4 with TRBJ1-3; D remains unclear. Trimming cost V 6 bases and J 3 bases, with 9 bases left between them. This CDR3 is 13 amino acids long. Written as DNA, the CDR3 is TGTGCCAGCAGGGCCGAGGGTGGAAACACCATATATTTT. The encoded protein is CASRAEGGNTIYF.

This clone is a singleton in its sample. The chain employs TRBV10-1 and TRBJ1-1; the D is unclear. Trimming pared 10 bases from V and 3 bases from J, leaving 6 bases between. Germline-derived CDR1 and CDR2 are WNHNN and SYGVQD (reference sequence). The CDR3 has 10 residues. Written as DNA, the CDR3 is TGCGCCACCTTATACACTGAAGCTTTCTTT. As protein: CATLYTEAFF.

This clone has only one observation. The CDR3 bases are TGTGCCAGCAGCCAAGAGGTGAAGGGCTACGAGCAGTACTTC. Translating it yields CASSQEVKGYEQYF. This chain connects TRBV14 to TRBJ2-7; no definite D call. The CDR3 runs 14 residues. Looked up from germline, CDR1 is SGHDN and CDR2 is FVKESK. With 0 bases removed from V and 3 bases from J, the gap between germline ends came to 9 bases.

As regards this clone: This sample includes further DNA sequences coding for the same CDR3. The chain combines TRBV6-1 with TRBJ1-5, with D perhaps matching TRBD1 (6 bases). Per germline, CDR1 MNHNS and CDR2 SASEGT. Trimming took off 3 bases at V and 6 bases at J, with 12 bases between the two ends. CDR3 length equals 14 residues. The CDR3 DNA is TGTGCCAGCAGTGATACAGGGAAAGGTCAGCCCCAGCATTTT. Translation gives CASSDTGKGQPQHF.

The chain uses TRBV6-5 and TRBJ1-2, with 7 bases matching TRBD1. Germline CDR1 and CDR2: MNHEY and SVGAGI. The CDR3 extends over 13 amino acids. With V trimmed by 8 bases and J by 5 bases, 8 bases remained unmatched. CDR3 nucleotides: TGTGCCAGCGGAAAGGGGGCGAAGTATGGCTACACCTTC. Amino acids: CASGKGAKYGYTF.

The rearrangement joins TRBV9 to TRBJ1-1; 8 positions agree with TRBD1. Germline loops: CDR1 SGDLS, CDR2 YYNGEE. J was trimmed by 3 bases and V by 3 bases; bases with no gene match: 1. The CDR3 runs to 13 residues. The CDR3 is CASSETGDTEAFF. In DNA form, the CDR3 reads TGTGCCAGCAGCGAGACAGGGGACACTGAAGCTTTCTTT. Looking up the rest from reference TRBV9 and TRBJ1-1 gives the full variable domain: DSGVTQTPKHLITATGQRVTLRCSPRSGDLSVYWYQQSLDQGLQFLIQYYNGEERAKGNILERFSAQQFPDLHSELNLSSLELGDSALYFCASSETGDTEAFFGQGTRLTVV.

This chain uses TRBV27 with TRBJ1-3; no clear D. The CDR3 is made up of 15 amino acids. Between the trimmed V and J ends, which lost 0 bases and 0 bases, there was a span of 6 bases. Germline CDR1 MNHEY, CDR2 SMNVEV (reference sequence). CDR3 amino acids: CASSLSISSGNTIYF. The CDR3 DNA reads as TGTGCCAGCAGTTTATCCATTAGCTCTGGAAACACCATATATTTT.

The chain joins TRBV19 to TRBJ1-1; weak D call: TRBD1 (5 bases). This CDR3 has 15 residues. Germline V gene sequence: CDR1 LNHDA, CDR2 SQIVND (reference sequence). With 3 bases removed from V and 4 bases from J, the gap between germline ends came to 15 bases. The CDR3 region is CASSIVGGSGTEAFF. The CDR3 DNA reads as TGTGCCAGTAGTATCGTTGGGGGGTCAGGCACTGAAGCTTTCTTT.

The CDR3 nucleotides are TGTGCCAGCAGCATCGGGACAGGGGCCTACACCTTC. Encoded protein: CASSIGTGAYTF. V is TRBV7-9 and J is TRBJ1-2; 10 bases agree with TRBD1. Germline V lookup: CDR1 SEHNR, CDR2 FQNEAQ (reference sequence). This CDR3 has 12 amino acids. With 5 bases clipped from V and 10 bases from J, the junction kept 4 bases outside the gene matches. Variable domain in full (rest from reference TRBV7-9 and TRBJ1-2): DTGVSQNPRHKITKRGQNVTFRCDPISEHNRLYWYRQTLGQGPEFLTYFQNEAQLEKSRLLSDRFSAERPKGSFSTLEIQRTEQGDSAMYLCASSIGTGAYTFGSGTRLTVV.

V gene TRBV6-5 combines with J gene TRBJ2-3, with 8 bases that match TRBD2. Per germline, CDR1 MNHEY and CDR2 SVGAGI. J was trimmed by 0 bases and V by 5 bases; bases with no gene match: 4. This CDR3 has 15 amino acids. The CDR3 sequence: CASSTSGLSTDTQYF. The CDR3 DNA follows: TGTGCCAGCAGTACTAGCGGACTCAGCACAGATACGCAGTATTTT.

The J gene is TRBJ1-2, the V gene TRBV3-1 (or the pseudogene TRBV3-2), with TRBD1 matching over 7 bases. Germline CDR1 is LGHDT and CDR2 is YNNKEL (reference sequence). V was pared by 0 bases and J by 3 bases, with 4 bases of the junction left unmatched. The CDR3 consists of 15 residues. The CDR3 is CASSQDHRGYYGYTF. For the CDR3, the DNA is TGTGCCAGCAGCCAAGACCACAGGGGCTACTATGGCTACACCTTC.

The chain joins TRBV18 to TRBJ1-3; D is undetermined. Looked up from germline, CDR1 is KGHSH and CDR2 is LQKENI. CDR3 length: 17 amino acids. Trimming stripped 3 bases from V and 4 bases from J, with 19 bases between. DNA of the CDR3: TGTGCCAGCTCACCTCGGACGGCTCCTCGCCGCGGAAACACCATATATTTT. Translation gives CASSPRTAPRRGNTIYF.

J is TRBJ1-5 and V is TRBV19, with D tentatively TRBD1 (6 bases). The CDR3 contains 18 residues. Germline assignment: CDR1 LNHDA and CDR2 SQIVND (reference sequence). Trimming removed 4 bases at V and 0 bases at J, with 19 bases between. The CDR3 region has the DNA TGTGCCAGTAGTAACCCCGCCAGGGGAGGGGATAGCAATCAGCCCCAGCATTTT. Its protein is CASSNPARGGDSNQPQHF.

This clone was found many times. The V gene is TRBV3-1 (or the pseudogene TRBV3-2), the J gene TRBJ2-7, with D hard to call. Germline assignment: CDR1 LGHDT and CDR2 YNNKEL (reference sequence). CDR3 length equals 11 residues. Trimming pared 1 base from V and 5 bases from J, leaving 3 bases between. CDR3 loop: CASSQVHEQYF. DNA for the CDR3: TGTGCCAGCAGCCAAGTACACGAGCAGTACTTC.

The rearrangement links TRBV7-9 to TRBJ1-6; tentatively, D is TRBD1 (5 bases). Looked up from germline, CDR1 is SEHNR and CDR2 is FQNEAQ (reference sequence). The CDR3 runs 14 residues. Between the trimmed V and J ends, which lost 4 bases and 10 bases, there was a span of 14 bases. CDR3 in DNA: TGTGCCAGCAGCTCGGGACCGAGAATATCACCCCTCCACTTT. This sequence encodes CASSSGPRISPLHF.

The V gene is TRBV18, the J gene TRBJ2-7, with D possibly being TRBD1 or TRBD2 (5 bases each). This CDR3 is built from 14 residues. Germline V CDR1 and CDR2: KGHSH, LQKENI. Between the trimmed V and J ends, which lost 3 bases and 2 bases, there was a span of 11 bases. The CDR3 spells CASSPRDGPYEQYF. The CDR3 nucleotides read TGTGCCAGCTCACCCCGGGACGGACCCTACGAGCAGTACTTC.

The CDR3 is CASSLTQNTEAFF. Written as DNA, the CDR3 is TGTGCCAGCAGCCTCACACAGAACACTGAAGCTTTCTTT. The J gene is TRBJ1-1, the V gene TRBV25-1; no reliable D call. The CDR3 totals 13 residues. Germline assignment: CDR1 MGHDK and CDR2 SYGVNS. The ends were cut back, 6 bases at V and 1 base at J, with 9 bases in the middle.